This T cell receptor beta chain was retrieved from a study of shared clonotypes between healthy human individuals. Study-wide results and caveats: Clonotype sharing among donors, it was expected, would be affected by sequencing depth. With a few donors compared, around 4.7% of naive CD4 clonotypes were shared.

Losses at the gene ends were 6 bases for V and 4 bases for J; bases not matched to a gene: 20. Germline-derived CDR1 and CDR2 are LGHNT and FRNRAP. CDR3 size: 19 residues. Several immunoSEQ plates held equal portions of the genomic DNA taken from each subset. TCRdb's table, derived via immunoSEQ multiplex PCR, lists solely in-frame clones and lacks some. The sample consists of roughly 2,000,000 clones, 93% of them appearing once. The naive CD8 fraction comprised CD45RO-negative cells positively selected for CCR7 and excluded terminally differentiated effector memory CD45RA+ cells. With regard to this clone: The antigen is undetermined.

This TCR was recovered from a man aged 18 to 30 in good health. Some clones in this sample may be carry-over from other donors' samples. What was sequenced was naive CD8+ T cells from PBMCs. This chain joins TRBV12-5 and TRBJ2-2, with 7 bases that match TRBD1. In DNA form, the CDR3 reads TGTGCTAGTGGAACCACGACAATTAGAGGGACAGTGCGCACCGGGGAGCTGTTTTTT. This encodes CASGTTTIRGTVRTGELFF.